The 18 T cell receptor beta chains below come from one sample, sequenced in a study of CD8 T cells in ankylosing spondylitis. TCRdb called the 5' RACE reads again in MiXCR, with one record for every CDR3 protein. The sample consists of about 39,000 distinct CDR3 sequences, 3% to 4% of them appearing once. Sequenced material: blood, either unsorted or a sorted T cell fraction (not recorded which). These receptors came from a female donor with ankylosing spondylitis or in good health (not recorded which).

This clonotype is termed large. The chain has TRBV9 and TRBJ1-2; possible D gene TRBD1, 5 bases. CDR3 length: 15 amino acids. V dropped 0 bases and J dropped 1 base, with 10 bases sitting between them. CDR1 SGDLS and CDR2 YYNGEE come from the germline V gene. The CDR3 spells CASSVGAGHNYGYTF. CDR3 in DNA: TGTGCCAGCAGCGTAGGGGCAGGGCATAACTATGGCTACACCTTC. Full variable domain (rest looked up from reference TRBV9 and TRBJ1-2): DSGVTQTPKHLITATGQRVTLRCSPRSGDLSVYWYQQSLDQGLQFLIQYYNGEERAKGNILERFSAQQFPDLHSELNLSSLELGDSALYFCASSVGAGHNYGYTFGSGTRLTVV.

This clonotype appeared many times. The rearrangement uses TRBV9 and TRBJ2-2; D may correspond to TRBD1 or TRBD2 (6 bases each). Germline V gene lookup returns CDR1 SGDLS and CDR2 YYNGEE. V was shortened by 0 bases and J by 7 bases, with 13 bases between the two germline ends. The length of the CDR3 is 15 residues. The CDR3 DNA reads TGTGCCAGCAGCGTAGAATTGGGGGGCGGCGGGGAGCTGTTTTTT. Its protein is CASSVELGGGGELFF. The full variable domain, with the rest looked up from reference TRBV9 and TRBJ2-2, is DSGVTQTPKHLITATGQRVTLRCSPRSGDLSVYWYQQSLDQGLQFLIQYYNGEERAKGNILERFSAQQFPDLHSELNLSSLELGDSALYFCASSVELGGGGELFFGEGSRLTVL.

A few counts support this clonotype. The CDR3 DNA reads TGTGCCAGCAGCGTCGGCGGGGCGATCTCTGGGGCCAACGTCCTGACTTTC. Residues: CASSVGGAISGANVLTF. The chain has TRBV9 and TRBJ2-6, with D possibly TRBD2 on 6 matching bases. This CDR3 region has 17 residues. V gave up 2 bases and J gave up 0 bases, with 12 bases separating them. Germline CDR1 reads SGDLS; CDR2 reads YYNGEE.

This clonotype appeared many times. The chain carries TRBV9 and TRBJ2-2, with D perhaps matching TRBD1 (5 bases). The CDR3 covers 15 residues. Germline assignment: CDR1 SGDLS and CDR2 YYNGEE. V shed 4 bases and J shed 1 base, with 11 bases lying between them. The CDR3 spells CASSTQGQNTGELFF. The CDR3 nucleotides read TGTGCCAGCAGCACCCAAGGACAGAACACCGGGGAGCTGTTTTTT.

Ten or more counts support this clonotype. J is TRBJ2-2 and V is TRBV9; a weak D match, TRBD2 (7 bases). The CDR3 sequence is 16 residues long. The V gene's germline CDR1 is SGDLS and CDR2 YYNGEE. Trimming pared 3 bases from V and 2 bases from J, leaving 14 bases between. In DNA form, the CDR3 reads TGTGCCAGCAGCGGGGGCGGGGGCGCCAACACCGGGGAGCTGTTTTTT. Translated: CASSGGGGANTGELFF.

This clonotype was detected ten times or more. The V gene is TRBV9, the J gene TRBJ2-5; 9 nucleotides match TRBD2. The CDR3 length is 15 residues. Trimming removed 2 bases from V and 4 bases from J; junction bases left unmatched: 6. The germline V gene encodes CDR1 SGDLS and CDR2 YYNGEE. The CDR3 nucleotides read TGTGCCAGCAGCGTTGGCGGGGGGGCCCGAGAGACCCAGTACTTC. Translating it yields CASSVGGGARETQYF. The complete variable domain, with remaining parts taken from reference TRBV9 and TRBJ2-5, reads DSGVTQTPKHLITATGQRVTLRCSPRSGDLSVYWYQQSLDQGLQFLIQYYNGEERAKGNILERFSAQQFPDLHSELNLSSLELGDSALYFCASSVGGGARETQYFGPGTRLLVL.

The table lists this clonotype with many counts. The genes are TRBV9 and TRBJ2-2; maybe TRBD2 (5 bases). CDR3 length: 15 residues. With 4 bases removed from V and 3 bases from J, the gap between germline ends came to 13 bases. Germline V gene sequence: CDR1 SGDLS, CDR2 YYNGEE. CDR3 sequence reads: CASSPDSLYTGELFF. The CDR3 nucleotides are TGTGCCAGCAGCCCGGACTCCTTATACACCGGGGAGCTGTTTTTT.

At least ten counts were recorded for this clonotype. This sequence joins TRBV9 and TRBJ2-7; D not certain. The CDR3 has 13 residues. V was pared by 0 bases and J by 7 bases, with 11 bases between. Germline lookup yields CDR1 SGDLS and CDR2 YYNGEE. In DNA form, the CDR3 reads TGTGCCAGCAGCGTAGATTCGTATCGAGAGCAGTACTTC. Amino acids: CASSVDSYREQYF.

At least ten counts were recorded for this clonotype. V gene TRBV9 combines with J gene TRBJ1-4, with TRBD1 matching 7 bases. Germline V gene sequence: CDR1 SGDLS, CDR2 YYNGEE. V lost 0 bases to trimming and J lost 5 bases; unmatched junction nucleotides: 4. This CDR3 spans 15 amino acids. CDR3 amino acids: CASSVAGTDNEKLFF. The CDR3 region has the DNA TGTGCCAGCAGCGTAGCTGGGACAGACAATGAAAAACTGTTTTTT. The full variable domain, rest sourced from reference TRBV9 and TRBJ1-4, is DSGVTQTPKHLITATGQRVTLRCSPRSGDLSVYWYQQSLDQGLQFLIQYYNGEERAKGNILERFSAQQFPDLHSELNLSSLELGDSALYFCASSVAGTDNEKLFFGSGTQLSVL.

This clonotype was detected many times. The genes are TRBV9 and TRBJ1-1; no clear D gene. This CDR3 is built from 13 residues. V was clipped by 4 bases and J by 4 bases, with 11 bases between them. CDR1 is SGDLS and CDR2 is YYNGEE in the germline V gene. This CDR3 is CASSPRRATEAFF. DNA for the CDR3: TGTGCCAGCAGCCCCAGGAGAGCCACTGAAGCTTTCTTT.

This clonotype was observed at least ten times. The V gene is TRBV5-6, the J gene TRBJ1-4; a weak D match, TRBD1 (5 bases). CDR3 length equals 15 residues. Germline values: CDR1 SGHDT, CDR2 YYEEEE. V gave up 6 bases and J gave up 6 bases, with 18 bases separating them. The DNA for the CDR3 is TGTGCCAGCAATGGGGAGGGGTCCCGGCATGAAAAACTGTTTTTT. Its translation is CASNGEGSRHEKLFF.

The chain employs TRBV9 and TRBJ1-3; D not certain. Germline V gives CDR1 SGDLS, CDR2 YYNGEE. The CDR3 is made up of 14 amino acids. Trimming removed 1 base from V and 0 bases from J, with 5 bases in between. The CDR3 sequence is CASSVTLSGNTIYF. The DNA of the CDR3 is TGTGCCAGCAGCGTAACGCTCTCTGGAAACACCATATATTTT.

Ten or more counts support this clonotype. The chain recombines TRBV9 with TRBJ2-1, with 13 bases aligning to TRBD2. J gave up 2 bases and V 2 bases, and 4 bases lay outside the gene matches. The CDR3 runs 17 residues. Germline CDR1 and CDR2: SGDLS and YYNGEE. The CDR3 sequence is CASSVGTSGATYNEQFF. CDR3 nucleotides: TGTGCCAGCAGCGTGGGGACTAGCGGGGCAACCTACAATGAGCAGTTCTTC.

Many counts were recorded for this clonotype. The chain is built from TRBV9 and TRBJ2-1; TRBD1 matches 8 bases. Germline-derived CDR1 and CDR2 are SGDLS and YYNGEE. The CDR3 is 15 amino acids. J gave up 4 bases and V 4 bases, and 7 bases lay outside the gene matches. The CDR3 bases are TGTGCCAGCAGCCGTGGACAGGGCGAGTACAATGAGCAGTTCTTC. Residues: CASSRGQGEYNEQFF.

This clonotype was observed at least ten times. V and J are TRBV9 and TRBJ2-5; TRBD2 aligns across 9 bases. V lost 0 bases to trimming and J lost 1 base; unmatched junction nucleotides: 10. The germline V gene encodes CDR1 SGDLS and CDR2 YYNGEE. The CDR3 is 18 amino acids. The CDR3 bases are TGTGCCAGCAGCGTAGATTCGGGGCTAGCGGGATCCCAAGAGACCCAGTACTTC. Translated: CASSVDSGLAGSQETQYF. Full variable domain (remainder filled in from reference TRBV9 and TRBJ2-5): DSGVTQTPKHLITATGQRVTLRCSPRSGDLSVYWYQQSLDQGLQFLIQYYNGEERAKGNILERFSAQQFPDLHSELNLSSLELGDSALYFCASSVDSGLAGSQETQYFGPGTRLLVL.

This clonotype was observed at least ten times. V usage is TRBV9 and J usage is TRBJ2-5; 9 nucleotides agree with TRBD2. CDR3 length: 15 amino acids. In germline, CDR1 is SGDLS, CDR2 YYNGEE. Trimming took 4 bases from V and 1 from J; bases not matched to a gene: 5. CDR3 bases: TGTGCCAGCAGCAGGGGAGCGGGGGGCCAAGAGACCCAGTACTTC. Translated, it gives CASSRGAGGQETQYF. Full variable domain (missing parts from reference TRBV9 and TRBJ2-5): DSGVTQTPKHLITATGQRVTLRCSPRSGDLSVYWYQQSLDQGLQFLIQYYNGEERAKGNILERFSAQQFPDLHSELNLSSLELGDSALYFCASSRGAGGQETQYFGPGTRLLVL.

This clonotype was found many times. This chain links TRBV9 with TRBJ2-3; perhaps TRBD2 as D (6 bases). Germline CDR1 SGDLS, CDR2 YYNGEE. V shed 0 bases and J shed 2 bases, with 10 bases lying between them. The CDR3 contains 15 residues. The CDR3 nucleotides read TGTGCCAGCAGCGTAGGAGCGGGTTCCACAGATACGCAGTATTTT. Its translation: CASSVGAGSTDTQYF.

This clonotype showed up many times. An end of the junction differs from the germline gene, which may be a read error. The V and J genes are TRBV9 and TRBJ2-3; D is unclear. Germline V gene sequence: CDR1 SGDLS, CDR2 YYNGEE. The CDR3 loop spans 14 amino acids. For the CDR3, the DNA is TGTGCCAGCAGCGCCGGAAATAGCAGAGATACGCAGTATTTT. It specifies CASSAGNSRDTQYF. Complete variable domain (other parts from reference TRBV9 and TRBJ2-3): DSGVTQTPKHLITATGQRVTLRCSPRSGDLSVYWYQQSLDQGLQFLIQYYNGEERAKGNILERFSAQQFPDLHSELNLSSLELGDSALYFCASSAGNSRDTQYFGPGTRLTVL.